This entry lists 5 T cell receptor beta chains sequenced from one sample in a study of blood T cell repertoires in COVID-19. Assay used: immunoSEQ multiplex PCR; TCRdb lists only in-frame clones, some missing. Of 35,000 to 50,000 clones listed, just under 85% are singletons. The sample consisted of peripheral blood. The receptor source for this set is a human donor with acute or convalescent COVID-19. The donor label of this sample is uncertain.

In this sample, this clone turned up a few times. This rearrangement joins TRBV30 to TRBJ1-5; TRBD1 is a possible D gene (6 bases). The CDR3 runs to 12 residues. Looked up from germline, CDR1 is GTSNPN and CDR2 is SVGIG (reference sequence). V dropped 7 bases and J dropped 6 bases, with 13 bases sitting between them. CDR3: CAFNREGQPQHF. The DNA for the CDR3 is TGTGCCTTTAACAGGGAGGGTCAGCCCCAGCATTTT.

The chain recombines TRBV19 with TRBJ1-2; 10 nucleotides align to TRBD1. Germline V gene lookup returns CDR1 LNHDA and CDR2 SQIVND (reference sequence). Losses at the gene ends were 4 bases for V and 6 bases for J; bases not matched to a gene: 8. The CDR3 length is 15 residues. CDR3 amino acids: CASSNPGQGKNGYTF. For the CDR3, the DNA is TGTGCCAGTAGTAACCCGGGACAGGGGAAGAATGGCTACACCTTC.

V and J are TRBV6-5 and TRBJ2-5; 7 bases are shared with TRBD1. Germline V gene lookup returns CDR1 MNHEY and CDR2 SVGAGI. V lost 8 bases and J lost 5; bases outside the gene matches: 5. The CDR3 spans 12 residues. CDR3 loop: CASQTGMETQYF. CDR3 DNA: TGTGCCAGCCAGACAGGGATGGAGACCCAGTACTTC.

This chain joins TRBV6-2 or TRBV6-3 and TRBJ2-2; TRBD1 might be the D (6 bases). This CDR3 comprises 14 residues. Trimming shortened V by 5 bases and J by 6 bases, and 13 bases separated the two germline ends. The germline V gene encodes CDR1 MNHEY and CDR2 SVGEGT. The CDR3 region is CASSRGQAPGELFF. The DNA of the CDR3 is TGTGCCAGCAGTCGGGGACAAGCTCCCGGGGAGCTGTTTTTT.

The chain links TRBV6-2 or TRBV6-3 to TRBJ2-7; tentatively, D is TRBD1 (5 bases). This CDR3 has 13 residues. The germline V and J ends were trimmed by 2 bases and 4 bases, with 9 bases remaining between them. Germline CDR1 reads MNHEY; CDR2 reads SVGEGT. CDR3 DNA sequence: TGTGCCAGCAGTTACGATAGGGGTTACGAGCAGTACTTC. As protein: CASSYDRGYEQYF.